Shown below are 4 T cell receptor beta chains from a single sample sequenced in a study of blood T cell repertoires in COVID-19. Produced via immunoSEQ multiplex PCR; TCRdb's table is partial and in-frame only. The table shows fewer than 90,000 clones, with 70% to 90% occurring only once. Sequencing was done on a sample of peripheral blood. The receptors originated from a man aged 25-45 years with acute or convalescent COVID-19.

V gene TRBV30 combines with J gene TRBJ2-3; TRBD2 might be the D (5 bases). V shed 4 bases and J shed 4 bases, with 12 bases lying between them. The germline CDR1 and CDR2 sequences are GTSNPN and SVGIG (reference sequence). This CDR3 is built from 13 residues. CDR3 nucleotide sequence: TGTGCCTGGACCCTTGGGAGAGCAGATACGCAGTATTTT. The encoded protein is CAWTLGRADTQYF.

The chain has TRBV9 and TRBJ2-2; 11 positions agree with TRBD2. CDR1 is SGDLS, CDR2 YYNGEE, per germline. The V and J ends lost 3 bases and 5 bases, in that order; junction bases with no gene match: 15. The CDR3 has 19 amino acids. The chain's CDR3 is CASSAEGIAGGPGTGELFF. DNA of the CDR3: TGTGCCAGCAGCGCCGAGGGAATAGCGGGAGGGCCGGGGACCGGGGAGCTGTTTTTT.

In this sample, this clone turned up a few times. V gene TRBV30 combines with J gene TRBJ2-7; TRBD2 agrees at 8 bases. From germline, CDR1 is GTSNPN and CDR2 SVGIG (reference sequence). The V and J ends lost 4 bases and 1 base, in that order; junction bases with no gene match: 6. CDR3 length: 14 residues. CDR3 bases: TGTGCCTGGACATGGGCTAGCGGGTCCTACGAGCAGTACTTC. It yields the protein CAWTWASGSYEQYF.

The chain uses TRBV28 and TRBJ2-7; 13 bases match TRBD2. CDR1 and CDR2 from the germline V gene are MDHEN and SYDVKM. Trimming took 6 bases from V and 3 from J; bases not matched to a gene: 8. The length of the CDR3 is 16 residues. The CDR3 DNA sequence: TGTGCCAGCAGACCAGGGACTAGCGGGATCCACTACGAGCAGTACTTC. Encoded protein: CASRPGTSGIHYEQYF.